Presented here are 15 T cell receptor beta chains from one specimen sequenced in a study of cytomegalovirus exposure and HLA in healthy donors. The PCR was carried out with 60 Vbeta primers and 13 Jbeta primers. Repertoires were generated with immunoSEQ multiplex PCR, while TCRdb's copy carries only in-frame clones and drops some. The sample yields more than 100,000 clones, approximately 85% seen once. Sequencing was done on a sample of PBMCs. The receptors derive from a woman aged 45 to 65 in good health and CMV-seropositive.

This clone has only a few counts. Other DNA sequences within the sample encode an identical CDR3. This CDR3 reads CASSPLGGGTGELFF. The CDR3 DNA is TGCGCCAGCAGCCCGCTAGGGGGGGGCACCGGGGAGCTGTTTTTT. The V and J genes are TRBV4-1 and TRBJ2-2; possible D gene TRBD2, 7 bases. Germline loops: CDR1 MGHRA, CDR2 YSYEKL. Trimming took off 4 bases at V and 4 bases at J, with 13 bases between the two ends. This CDR3 region has 15 residues.

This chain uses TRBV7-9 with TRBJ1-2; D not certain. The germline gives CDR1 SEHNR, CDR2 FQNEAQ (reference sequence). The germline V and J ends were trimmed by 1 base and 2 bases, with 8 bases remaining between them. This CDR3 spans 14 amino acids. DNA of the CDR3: TGTGCCAGCAGCTTAGAAGCGGGGAACTATGGCTACACCTTC. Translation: CASSLEAGNYGYTF.

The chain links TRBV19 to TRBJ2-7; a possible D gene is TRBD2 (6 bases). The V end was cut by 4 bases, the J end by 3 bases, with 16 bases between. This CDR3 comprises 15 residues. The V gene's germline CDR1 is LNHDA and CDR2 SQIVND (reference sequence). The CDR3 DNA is TGTGCCAGTAGTAGAGTGGAGGGTCTGGTCTACGAGCAGTACTTC. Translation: CASSRVEGLVYEQYF.

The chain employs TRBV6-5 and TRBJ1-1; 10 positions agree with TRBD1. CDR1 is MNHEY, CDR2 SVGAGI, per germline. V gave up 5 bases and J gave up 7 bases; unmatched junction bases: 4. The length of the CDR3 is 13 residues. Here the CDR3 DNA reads TGTGCCAGCAGTCGACAGGGGGCCGTTGAAGCTTTCTTT. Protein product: CASSRQGAVEAFF.

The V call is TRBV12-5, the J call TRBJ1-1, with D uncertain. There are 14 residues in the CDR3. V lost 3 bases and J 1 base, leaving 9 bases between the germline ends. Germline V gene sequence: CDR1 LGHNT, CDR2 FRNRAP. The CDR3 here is CASGLGRENTEAFF. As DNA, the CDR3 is TGTGCTAGTGGTTTAGGGCGGGAGAACACTGAAGCTTTCTTT.

In nucleotides, the CDR3 is TGCGCCAGCAGCCAAGATTTAGAGGGGGACAGCACTGAAGCTTTCTTT. As protein: CASSQDLEGDSTEAFF. The rearrangement uses TRBV4-3 and TRBJ1-1, with 7 bases fitting TRBD1. Unmatched junction bases numbered 8, after V lost 0 bases and J lost 4 bases. Per germline, CDR1 LGHNA and CDR2 YSLEER. CDR3 length: 16 residues.

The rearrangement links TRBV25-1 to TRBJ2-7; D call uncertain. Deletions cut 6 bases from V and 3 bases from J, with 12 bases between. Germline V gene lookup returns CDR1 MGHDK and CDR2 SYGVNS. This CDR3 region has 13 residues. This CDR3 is CASSQNRNYEQYF. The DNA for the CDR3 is TGTGCCAGCAGCCAAAACAGAAACTACGAGCAGTACTTC.

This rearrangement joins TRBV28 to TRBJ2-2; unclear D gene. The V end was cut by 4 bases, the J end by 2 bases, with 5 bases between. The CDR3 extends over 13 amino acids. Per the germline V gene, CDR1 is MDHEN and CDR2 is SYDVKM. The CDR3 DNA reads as TGTGCCAGCAGTTACCTAAACACCGGGGAGCTGTTTTTT. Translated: CASSYLNTGELFF.

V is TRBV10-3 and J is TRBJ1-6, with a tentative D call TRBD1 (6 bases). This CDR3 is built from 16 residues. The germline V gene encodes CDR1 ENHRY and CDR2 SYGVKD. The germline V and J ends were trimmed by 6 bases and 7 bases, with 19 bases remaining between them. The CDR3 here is CAISGPDSNLNSPLHF. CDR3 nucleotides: TGTGCCATCAGCGGCCCGGACAGCAACCTAAATTCACCCCTCCACTTT.

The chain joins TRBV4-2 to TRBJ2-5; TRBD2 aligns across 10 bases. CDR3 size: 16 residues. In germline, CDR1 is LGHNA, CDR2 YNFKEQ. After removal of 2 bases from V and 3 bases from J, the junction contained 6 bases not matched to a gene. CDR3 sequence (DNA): TGTGCCAGCAGCCAAATCGGAGCGGGAGGGGAAGAGACCCAGTACTTC. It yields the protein CASSQIGAGGEETQYF.

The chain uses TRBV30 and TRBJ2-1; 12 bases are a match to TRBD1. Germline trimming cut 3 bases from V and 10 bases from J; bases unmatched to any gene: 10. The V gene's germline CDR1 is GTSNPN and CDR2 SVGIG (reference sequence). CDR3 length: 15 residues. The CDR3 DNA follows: TGTGCCTGGAGCATCCGGGACAGGGGGCATCGAGAGCAGTTCTTC. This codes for CAWSIRDRGHREQFF.

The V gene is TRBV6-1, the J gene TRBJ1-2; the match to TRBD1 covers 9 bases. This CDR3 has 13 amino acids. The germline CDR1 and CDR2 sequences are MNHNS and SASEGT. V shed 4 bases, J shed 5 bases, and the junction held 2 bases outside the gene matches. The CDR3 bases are TGTGCCAGCAGTGGGGGGACAGGGTATGGCTACACCTTC. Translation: CASSGGTGYGYTF.

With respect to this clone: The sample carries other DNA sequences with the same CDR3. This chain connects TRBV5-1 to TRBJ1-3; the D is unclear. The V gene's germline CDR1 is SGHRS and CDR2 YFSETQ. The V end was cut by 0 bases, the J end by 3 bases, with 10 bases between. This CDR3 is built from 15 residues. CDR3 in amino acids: CASSLDGASGNTIYF. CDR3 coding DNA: TGCGCCAGCAGCTTGGACGGAGCAAGTGGAAACACCATATATTTT.

The CDR3 nucleotides are TGCGCCAGCAGCCAAGATTCAAATACGCAGTATTTT. As protein: CASSQDSNTQYF. The chain combines TRBV4-1 with TRBJ2-3; no clear D. This CDR3 contains 12 residues. Germline CDR1 and CDR2: MGHRA and YSYEKL. Trimming left V 0 bases short and J 7 bases short, with 5 bases between.

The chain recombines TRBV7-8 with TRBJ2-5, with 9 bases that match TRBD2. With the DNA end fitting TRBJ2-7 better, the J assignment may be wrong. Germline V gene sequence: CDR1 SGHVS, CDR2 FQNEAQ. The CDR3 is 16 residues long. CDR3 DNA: TGTGCCAGCAGCCTAATGTCTAGCGGGATAATCTACGAGCAGTACTTC. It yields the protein CASSLMSSGIIYEQYF.